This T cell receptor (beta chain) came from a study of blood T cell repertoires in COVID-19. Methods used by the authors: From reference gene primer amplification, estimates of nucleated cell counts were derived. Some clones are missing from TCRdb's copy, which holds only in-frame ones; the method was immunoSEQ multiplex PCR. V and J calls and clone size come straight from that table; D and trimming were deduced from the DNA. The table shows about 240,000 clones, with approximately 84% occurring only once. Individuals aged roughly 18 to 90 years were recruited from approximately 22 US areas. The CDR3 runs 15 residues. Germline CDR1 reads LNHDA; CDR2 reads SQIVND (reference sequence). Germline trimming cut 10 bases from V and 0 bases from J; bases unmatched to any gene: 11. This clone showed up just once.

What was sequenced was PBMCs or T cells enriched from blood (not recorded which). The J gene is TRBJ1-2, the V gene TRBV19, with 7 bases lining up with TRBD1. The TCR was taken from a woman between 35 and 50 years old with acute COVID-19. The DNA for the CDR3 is TGTGCCACCCGAATAGGGACAGCTACTAACTATGGCTACACCTTC. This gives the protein CATRIGTATNYGYTF. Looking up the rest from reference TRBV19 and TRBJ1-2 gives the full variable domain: DGGITQSPKYLFRKEGQNVTLSCEQNLNHDAMYWYRQDPGQGLRLIYYSQIVNDFQKGDIAEGYSVSREKKESFPLTVTSAQKNPTAFYLCATRIGTATNYGYTFGSGTRLTVV.